The entry that follows covers one T cell receptor beta chain sequence. This same CDR3 is encoded by further DNA sequences in the sample. Followed longitudinally, the Seattle patients had been enrolled during active infection. Original processing methods: Counts of nucleated cells, estimated from reference gene primer amplification, were obtained. TCRdb's table, derived via immunoSEQ multiplex PCR, lists solely in-frame clones and lacks some. The V and J calls and clone size are taken from that table; D and trimming were inferred from the DNA. Seen here are roughly 570,000 clones, about 88% observed once, and the top ten hold around 8%. The data were taken from a study of blood T cell repertoires in COVID-19. Looking at the study overall: From the United States, Italy and Spain came samples of acute and convalescent COVID-19.

Trimming took 1 base from V and 4 from J, leaving 7 bases between them. This CDR3 is 13 amino acids long. The germline gives CDR1 SGHDN, CDR2 FVKESK. The rearrangement uses TRBV14 and TRBJ1-2, with D unclear. The sequence derives from a woman between 45 and 60 years old with COVID-19, enrolled during active disease. Sequenced input: peripheral blood. The CDR3 nucleotides are TGTGCCAGCAGCCAAGGCCAGTCCTATGGCTACACCTTC. Translation gives CASSQGQSYGYTF. Filled out from reference TRBV14 and TRBJ1-2, the complete variable domain reads EAGVTQFPSHSVIEKGQTVTLRCDPISGHDNLYWYRRVMGKEIKFLLHFVKESKQDESGMPNNRFLAERTGGTYSTLKVQPAELEDSGVYFCASSQGQSYGYTFGSGTRLTVV.